This TCR beta chain was observed in a study of T cells expressing NK-cell markers. CDR3 length equals 16 residues. The germline CDR1 and CDR2 sequences are SGHTA and FQGTGA. Following a re-call of the 5' RACE reads, TCRdb has one entry per CDR3 protein and lacks DNA. This table lists hundreds of thousands of distinct CDR3 sequences. This clonotype was obtained from a man aged 18 to 29 in good health. The source material was blood T cells: a sorted CD56 or NKG2C T cell subset, CD4+ or CD8+ T cells, or bulk PBMC T cells (not recorded which). This chain connects TRBV7-3 to TRBJ1-5; TCRdb picks TRBD1, but there is no DNA to check that call. The CDR3 reads CASSSVLDSRNQPQHF.